In this sample, the clone carrying this TCR beta chain turned up many times. TCRdb re-derived calls from the 5' RACE reads in MiXCR, one entry per CDR3 protein. The sample shows 50,000 to 65,000 distinct CDR3 sequences, roughly 12% of them seen only once. Trimming took 0 bases from V and 4 from J; bases not matched to a gene: 9. Germline V lookup: CDR1 DFQATT, CDR2 SNEGSKA (reference sequence). The CDR3 spans 17 residues. This entry is derived from a study of early T cells in non-severe SARS-CoV-2 infection. The sample consisted of whole blood, taken at baseline. This receptor was identified in an adult who was a healthcare worker with PCR-confirmed SARS-CoV-2 infection or an uninfected control (not recorded which). V usage is TRBV20-1 and J usage is TRBJ2-5; 12 bases agree with TRBD2. The DNA of the CDR3 is TGCAGTGCTAGAGATGCCCTAGCGGGGGGGCTCAGAGAGACCCAGTACTTC. Protein: CSARDALAGGLRETQYF.